This T cell receptor beta chain was observed in a study of cytomegalovirus exposure and HLA in healthy donors. Study-wide findings and caveats: After further analysis at a later stage, 16,951 TCR beta sequences were associated with HLA alleles at 0.05 false discovery rate. The authors later linked a missense DCLRE1C variant to TCR beta V- and J-gene trimming. In a later analysis, HLA-C alleles had the fewest associated TCRs, DRB1 alleles the most.

On this clone itself: The antigen remains undetermined.

CDR3 size: 14 residues. The germline V gene has CDR1 MRHNA and CDR2 SNTAGT. V lost 4 bases and J lost 1, with 9 bases in between. PCR was performed using 60 Vbeta and 13 Jbeta primers. The data were produced by immunoSEQ multiplex PCR, yet TCRdb's version contains in-frame clones alone and is incomplete. The top ten hold less than 0.4% of the sample, which has a few hundred thousand clones, 80% seen once. The rearrangement uses TRBV6-4 and TRBJ2-3, with D perhaps TRBD2 (5 bases). This TCR was sampled from a girl aged 2 to 10 in good health and CMV-seronegative. Sequenced sample: PBMCs. For the CDR3, the DNA is TGTGCCAGCAGTGCAACTAGTGGCACAGATACGCAGTATTTT. This codes for CASSATSGTDTQYF.